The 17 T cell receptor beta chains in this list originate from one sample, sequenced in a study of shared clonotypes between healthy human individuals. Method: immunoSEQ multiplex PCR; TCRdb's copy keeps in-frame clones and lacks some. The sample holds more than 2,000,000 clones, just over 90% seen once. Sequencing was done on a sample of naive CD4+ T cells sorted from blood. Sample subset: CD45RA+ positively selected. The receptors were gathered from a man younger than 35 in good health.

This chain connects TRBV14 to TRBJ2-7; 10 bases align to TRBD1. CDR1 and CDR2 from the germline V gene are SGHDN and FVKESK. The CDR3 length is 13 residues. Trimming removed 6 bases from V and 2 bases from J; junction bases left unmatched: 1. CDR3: CASRGQGTYEQYF. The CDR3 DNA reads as TGTGCCAGCAGGGGACAGGGGACCTACGAGCAGTACTTC.

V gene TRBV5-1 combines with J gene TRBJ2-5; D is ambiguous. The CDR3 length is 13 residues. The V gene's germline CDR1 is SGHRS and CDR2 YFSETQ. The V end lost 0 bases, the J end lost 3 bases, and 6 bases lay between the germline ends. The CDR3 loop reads CASSLGRKETQYF. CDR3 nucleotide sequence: TGCGCCAGCAGCTTGGGCAGAAAAGAGACCCAGTACTTC.

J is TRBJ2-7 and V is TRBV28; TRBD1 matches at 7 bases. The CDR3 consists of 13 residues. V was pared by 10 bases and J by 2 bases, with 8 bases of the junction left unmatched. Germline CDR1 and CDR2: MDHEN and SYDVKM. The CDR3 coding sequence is TGTGCCACACTACGGGACAGTACCTACGAGCAGTACTTC. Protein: CATLRDSTYEQYF.

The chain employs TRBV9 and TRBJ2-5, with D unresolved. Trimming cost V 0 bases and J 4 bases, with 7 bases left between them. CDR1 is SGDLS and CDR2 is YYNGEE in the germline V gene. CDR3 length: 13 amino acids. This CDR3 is CASSVGMRETQYF. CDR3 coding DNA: TGTGCCAGCAGCGTAGGAATGAGAGAGACCCAGTACTTC.

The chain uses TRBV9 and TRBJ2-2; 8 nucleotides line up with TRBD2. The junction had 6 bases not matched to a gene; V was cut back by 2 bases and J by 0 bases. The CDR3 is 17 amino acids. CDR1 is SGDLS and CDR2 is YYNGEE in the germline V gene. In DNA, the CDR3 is TGTGCCAGCAGCGTCCTAGCGGGTACCACGAACACCGGGGAGCTGTTTTTT. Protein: CASSVLAGTTNTGELFF. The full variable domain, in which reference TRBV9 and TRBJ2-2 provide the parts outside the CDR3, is DSGVTQTPKHLITATGQRVTLRCSPRSGDLSVYWYQQSLDQGLQFLIQYYNGEERAKGNILERFSAQQFPDLHSELNLSSLELGDSALYFCASSVLAGTTNTGELFFGEGSRLTVL.

The CDR3 region is CAWSTGHSYEQYF. The DNA for the CDR3 is TGTGCCTGGTCGACAGGGCACTCCTACGAGCAGTACTTC. The chain uses TRBV30 and TRBJ2-7; 7 bases fit TRBD1. This CDR3 region has 13 residues. With V trimmed by 5 bases and J by 0 bases, 4 bases remained unmatched. Germline-derived CDR1 and CDR2 are GTSNPN and SVGIG (reference sequence).

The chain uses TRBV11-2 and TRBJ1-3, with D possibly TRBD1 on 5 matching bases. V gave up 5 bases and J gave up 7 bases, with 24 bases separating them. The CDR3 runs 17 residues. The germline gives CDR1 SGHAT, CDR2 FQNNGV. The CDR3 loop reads CASSQNFGGIGRNTIYF. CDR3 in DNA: TGTGCCAGCAGCCAAAACTTCGGGGGTATTGGCAGGAACACCATATATTTT.

CDR3 sequence (DNA): TGTGCCATCAGTGAGTCCTTAGGGGGCAACACCGGGGAGCTGTTTTTT. It encodes CAISESLGGNTGELFF. This chain connects TRBV10-3 to TRBJ2-2; 7 bases align to TRBD1. The CDR3 contains 16 residues. J was trimmed by 2 bases and V by 0 bases; bases with no gene match: 3. Per germline, CDR1 ENHRY and CDR2 SYGVKD.

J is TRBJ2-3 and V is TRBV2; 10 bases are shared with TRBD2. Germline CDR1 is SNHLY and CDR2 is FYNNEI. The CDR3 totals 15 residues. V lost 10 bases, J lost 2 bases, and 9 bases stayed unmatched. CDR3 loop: CATRTAGGPTDTQYF. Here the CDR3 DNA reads TGTGCCACCCGGACAGCGGGGGGGCCCACAGATACGCAGTATTTT.

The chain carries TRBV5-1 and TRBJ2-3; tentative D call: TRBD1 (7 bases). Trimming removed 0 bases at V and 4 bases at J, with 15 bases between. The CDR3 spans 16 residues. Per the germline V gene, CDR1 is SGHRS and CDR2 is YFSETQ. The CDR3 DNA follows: TGCGCCAGCAGCTTGGGCGGGACTCAGGGGGCAGATACGCAGTATTTT. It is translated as CASSLGGTQGADTQYF.

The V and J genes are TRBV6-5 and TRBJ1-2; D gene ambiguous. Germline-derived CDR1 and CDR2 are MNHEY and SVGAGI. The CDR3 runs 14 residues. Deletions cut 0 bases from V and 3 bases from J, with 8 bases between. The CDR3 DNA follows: TGTGCCAGCAGTTACTCCGACACGGACTATGGCTACACCTTC. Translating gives CASSYSDTDYGYTF.

CDR3 nucleotide sequence: TGTGCCAGCGTCCACAGGGGACTCTTGAACACTGAAGCTTTCTTT. This translates into CASVHRGLLNTEAFF. The chain combines TRBV6-5 with TRBJ1-1; 7 bases agree with TRBD1. The V gene end was trimmed by 8 bases and the J gene end by 0 bases; junction bases not matched to a gene: 9. Per the germline V gene, CDR1 is MNHEY and CDR2 is SVGAGI. The CDR3 sequence is 15 residues long.

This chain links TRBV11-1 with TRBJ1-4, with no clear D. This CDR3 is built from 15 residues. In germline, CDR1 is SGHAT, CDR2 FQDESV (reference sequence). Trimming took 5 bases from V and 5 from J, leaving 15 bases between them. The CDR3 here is CASSRGRSPNEKLFF. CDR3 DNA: TGTGCCAGCAGCCGTGGCCGCTCCCCAAATGAAAAACTGTTTTTT.

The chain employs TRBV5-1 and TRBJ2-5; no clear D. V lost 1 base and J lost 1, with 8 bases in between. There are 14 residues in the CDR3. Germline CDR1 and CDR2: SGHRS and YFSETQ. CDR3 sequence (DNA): TGCGCCAGCAGCTTGCGGGTACTCCAAGAGACCCAGTACTTC. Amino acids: CASSLRVLQETQYF.

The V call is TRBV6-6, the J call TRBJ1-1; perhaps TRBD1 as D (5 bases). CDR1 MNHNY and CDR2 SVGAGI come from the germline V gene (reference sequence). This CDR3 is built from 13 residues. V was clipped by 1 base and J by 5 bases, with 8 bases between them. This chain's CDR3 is CASSYYRQTEAFF. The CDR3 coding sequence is TGTGCCAGCAGTTACTATCGACAGACTGAAGCTTTCTTT.

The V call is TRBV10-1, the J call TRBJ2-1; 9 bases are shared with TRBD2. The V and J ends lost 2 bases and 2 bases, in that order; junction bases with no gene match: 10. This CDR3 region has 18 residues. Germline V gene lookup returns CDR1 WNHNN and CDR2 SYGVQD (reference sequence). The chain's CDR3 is CASSENRFGGRAYNEQFF. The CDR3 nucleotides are TGCGCCAGCAGTGAGAATCGTTTCGGCGGGAGGGCCTACAATGAGCAGTTCTTC.

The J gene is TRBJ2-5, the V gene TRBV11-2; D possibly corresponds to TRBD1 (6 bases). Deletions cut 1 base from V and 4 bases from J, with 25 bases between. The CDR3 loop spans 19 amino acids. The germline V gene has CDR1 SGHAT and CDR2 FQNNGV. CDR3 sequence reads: CASSLVGVGRGPVAETQYF. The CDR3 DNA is TGTGCCAGCAGCTTAGTAGGGGTGGGCAGGGGTCCGGTCGCAGAGACCCAGTACTTC.